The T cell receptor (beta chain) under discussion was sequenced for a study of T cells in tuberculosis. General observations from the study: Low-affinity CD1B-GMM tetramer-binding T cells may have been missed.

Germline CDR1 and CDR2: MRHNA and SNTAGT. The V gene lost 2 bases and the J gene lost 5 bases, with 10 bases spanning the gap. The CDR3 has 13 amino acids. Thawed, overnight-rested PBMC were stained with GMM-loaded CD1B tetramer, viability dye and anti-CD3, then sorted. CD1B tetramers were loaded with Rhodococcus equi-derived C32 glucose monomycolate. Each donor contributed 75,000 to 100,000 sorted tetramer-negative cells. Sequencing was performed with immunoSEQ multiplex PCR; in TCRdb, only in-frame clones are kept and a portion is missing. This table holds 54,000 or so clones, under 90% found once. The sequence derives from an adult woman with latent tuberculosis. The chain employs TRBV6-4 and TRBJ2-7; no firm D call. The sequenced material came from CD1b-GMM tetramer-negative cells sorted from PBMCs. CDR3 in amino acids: CASSDGVPNEQYF. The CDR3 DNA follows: TGTGCCAGCAGTGACGGAGTCCCGAACGAGCAGTACTTC.